This T cell receptor beta chain was retrieved from a study of T cell repertoires in cytomegalovirus infection. Study overall: Public signatures in TCR beta pointed to CMV infection and matching HLA type. Notes on the study in general: Totalled public TCR beta family frequency picked out people who carried CMV plus the relevant HLA. Clonotype analysis showed dominance of the ex vivo response by HLA-C-restricted CMV-specific TCR beta clonotypes.

TCRdb redid the calling of the reads with MiXCR, one entry per CDR3 protein. Among under 800,000 distinct CDR3 sequences listed, approximately 24% were seen once. Details on this clonotype: Its antigen is unknown.

The clonotype originates from a human donor in good health (CMV status not recorded). Some clones in this sample may be carry-over from other donors' samples. The specimen was CD8+ T cells from PBMCs.

This CDR3 is CATQGLSSYNSPLHF. CDR3 bases: TGTGCCACTCAAGGGCTGAGCTCCTATAATTCACCCCTCCACTTT. This chain connects TRBV25-1 to TRBJ1-6, with D unclear. This CDR3 has 15 amino acids. Per the germline V gene, CDR1 is MGHDK and CDR2 is SYGVNS. V was shortened by 10 bases and J by 0 bases, with 13 bases between the two germline ends. The whole variable domain, remainder taken from reference TRBV25-1 and TRBJ1-6, is EADIYQTPRYLVIGTGKKITLECSQTMGHDKMYWYQQDPGMELHLIHYSYGVNSTEKGDLSSESTVSRIRTEHFPLTLESARPSHTSQYLCATQGLSSYNSPLHFGNGTRLTVT.